This entry lists 23 T cell receptor beta chains sequenced from one sample in a study of breast tumors, draining lymph nodes, adjacent tissues. One entry per CDR3 protein, called by TCRdb with MiXCR from the multiplex PCR reads. The sample has some 120,000 distinct CDR3 sequences; 21% are singletons. The lymph nodes were axillary draining lymph nodes from breast cancer patients. Material: axillary lymph node tissue. These receptor sequences come from a female donor with breast cancer. Some clones in this sample may be carry-over from other donors' samples.

On this clonotype: A read error may explain this, as a much larger clone is one base away. V usage is TRBV5-1 and J usage is TRBJ1-3, with D possibly matching TRBD1 (5 bases). Per germline, CDR1 SGHRS and CDR2 YFSETQ. The CDR3 extends over 13 amino acids. The CDR3 here is CASNLGIRDTIYF. DNA for the CDR3: TGCGCCAGCAACTTGGGGATCAGGGACACCATATATTTT.

This clonotype has ten or more counts. V usage is TRBV29-1 and J usage is TRBJ1-4; 7 nucleotides match TRBD1. The germline CDR1 and CDR2 sequences are SQVTM and ANQGSEA. The CDR3 has 14 amino acids. V was pared by 5 bases and J by 1 base, with 4 bases of the junction left unmatched. The CDR3 DNA reads TGCAGCGTTCAGGGGGATGGAACTAATGAAAAACTGTTTTTT. It translates to CSVQGDGTNEKLFF.

Regarding this clonotype: This may arise from a read error, as a much more abundant clone is one base away. The J gene is TRBJ2-2, the V gene TRBV15; possibly TRBD2 for D (5 bases). CDR3 length: 14 residues. Germline-derived CDR1 and CDR2 are LNHNV and YYDKDF (reference sequence). The CDR3 loop is CATSNLGNTGELSF. The CDR3 DNA is TGTGCCACCAGCAATCTGGGGAACACCGGGGAGCTGTCTTTT.

This clonotype was seen many times. The chain couples TRBV20-1 to TRBJ2-3, with no clear D. The V and J ends lost 0 bases and 0 bases respectively, with 4 bases between them. Germline CDR1 reads DFQATT; CDR2 reads SNEGSKA (reference sequence). The CDR3 is 13 amino acids. The CDR3 nucleotides read TGCAGTGCTAGAGAGGGTAGCACAGATACGCAGTATTTT. It is translated as CSAREGSTDTQYF.

This clonotype was recorded at least ten times. The genes are TRBV7-9 and TRBJ1-2; no clear D gene. Germline values: CDR1 SEHNR, CDR2 FQNEAQ (reference sequence). V was trimmed by 4 bases and J by 5 bases, leaving 17 bases between them. The CDR3 has 15 residues. CDR3 protein: CASSSSLGLGYGYTF. The DNA for the CDR3 is TGTGCCAGCAGCTCCAGCTTGGGATTGGGGTATGGCTACACCTTC.

A note on this clonotype: A single base separates this from a much larger clone, so it may be a read error. The genes are TRBV4-1 and TRBJ2-5; 9 nucleotides match TRBD2. The CDR3 runs 16 residues. Germline CDR1 is MGHRA and CDR2 is YSYEKL. CDR3 residues: CASRQVSGGSQETQYF. The CDR3 DNA reads as TGCGCCAGCCGCCAAGTGAGCGGGGGGTCCCAAGAGACCCAGTACTTC.

This clonotype was seen once. The chain couples TRBV3-1 to TRBJ2-3, with D possibly called TRBD1 or TRBD2 (7 bases each). V dropped 4 bases and J dropped 6 bases, with 17 bases sitting between them. CDR1 and CDR2 (germline): LGHDT, YNNKEL (reference sequence). This CDR3 comprises 15 residues. For the CDR3, the DNA is TGTGCCAGCAGCCGAGGGGGCCAGGGAGGGGATACGCAGTATTTT. Its translation: CASSRGGQGGDTQYF.

The J gene is TRBJ2-1, the V gene TRBV28; the D gene could be TRBD1 or TRBD2 (5 bases each). Trimming removed 11 bases from V and 7 bases from J, with 36 bases in between. Germline CDR1 is MDHEN and CDR2 is SYDVKM. This CDR3 contains 19 residues. In DNA, the CDR3 is TGTGCCGGCATCCCAGGTGGGGACGACTTAATTGGGGCGGTAAATGAGCAGTTCTTC. Its translation: CAGIPGGDDLIGAVNEQFF.

This clonotype was observed a handful of times. The CDR3, as DNA: TGTGCCAGCAGACAGACGACCGGGACAGGGTCTCGGAATCAGCCCCAGCATTTT. It encodes CASRQTTGTGSRNQPQHF. The chain combines TRBV2 with TRBJ1-5; 9 nucleotides align to TRBD1. Germline values: CDR1 SNHLY, CDR2 FYNNEI. The CDR3 covers 18 residues. V shed 6 bases, J shed 4 bases, and the junction held 16 bases outside the gene matches.

This clonotype was detected ten times or more. This sequence joins TRBV10-3 and TRBJ2-7; 9 nucleotides agree with TRBD2. This CDR3 spans 14 amino acids. Germline-derived CDR1 and CDR2 are ENHRY and SYGVKD. Trimming at V came to 2 bases and at J to 5 bases, leaving 4 bases not matched to a gene. CDR3 sequence reads: CAISEVAGAHEQYF. CDR3 DNA sequence: TGTGCCATCAGTGAGGTAGCGGGAGCGCACGAGCAGTACTTC.

This clonotype was seen repeatedly, ten times or more. The J gene is TRBJ2-7, the V gene TRBV7-9; D is possibly TRBD1 (6 bases). The germline gives CDR1 SEHNR, CDR2 FQNEAQ (reference sequence). Trimming stripped 5 bases from V and 2 bases from J, with 16 bases between. This CDR3 region has 15 residues. The CDR3 loop is CASSRTGPKAYEQYF. CDR3 DNA: TGTGCCAGCAGCCGTACAGGGCCCAAAGCCTACGAGCAGTACTTC.

Comment on this clonotype: This may be a read error: a much more frequent sequence differs by one nucleotide. This sequence joins TRBV18 and TRBJ2-7, with a weak D call TRBD1 (6 bases). Germline V gene data show CDR1 as KGHSH and CDR2 as LQKENI. The length of the CDR3 is 15 residues. CDR3 sequence: CASSPPGRGRYEQSF. The DNA for the CDR3 is TGTGCCAGCTCACCACCGGGCAGGGGTAGATACGAGCAGTCCTTC. The complete variable domain, with remaining parts taken from reference TRBV18 and TRBJ2-7, reads NAGVMQNPRHLVRRRGQEARLRCSPMKGHSHVYWYRQLPEEGLKFMVYLQKENIIDESGMPKERFSAEFPKEGPSILRIQQVVRGDSAAYFCASSPPGRGRYEQSFGPGTRLTVT.

At least ten counts were recorded for this clonotype. The V gene is TRBV2, the J gene TRBJ2-1, with a tentative D call TRBD2 (6 bases). CDR1 is SNHLY, CDR2 FYNNEI, per germline. This CDR3 contains 14 residues. V was pared by 0 bases and J by 12 bases, with 15 bases between. The CDR3 DNA is TGTGCCAGCAGTGAAGCCTTTAGCGGCGATGGGCAGTTCTTC. Its protein is CASSEAFSGDGQFF.

Many counts were recorded for this clonotype. The chain employs TRBV24-1 and TRBJ2-3; 11 nucleotides align to TRBD2. The germline CDR1 and CDR2 sequences are KGHDR and SFDVKD. V dropped 3 bases and J dropped 4; count of bases not matched to a gene: 8. The CDR3 runs to 17 residues. This chain's CDR3 is CATSDPSLAGGADTQYF. CDR3 nucleotide sequence: TGTGCCACCAGTGATCCGTCGTTAGCGGGAGGGGCAGATACGCAGTATTTT.

As to this clonotype: Being one base from a much bigger clone, this may be a read error. V usage is TRBV29-1 and J usage is TRBJ2-1; possible D gene TRBD2, 6 bases. The CDR3 is 15 residues long. Germline-derived CDR1 and CDR2 are SQVTM and ANQGSEA. The CDR3 is CSVEMGGPSYNGQFF. The CDR3 DNA sequence: TGCAGCGTTGAGATGGGGGGACCTTCCTACAATGGGCAGTTCTTC.

This clonotype came up many times. The CDR3 DNA follows: TGTGCCAGCAGCCGGGACAGTACTATGGATACGCAGTATTTT. Translated, it gives CASSRDSTMDTQYF. V usage is TRBV5-4 and J usage is TRBJ2-3; 7 bases are a match to TRBD1. There are 14 residues in the CDR3. The V segment lost 4 bases and the J segment 6 bases; nucleotides outside the gene matches: 8. Germline loops: CDR1 SGHNT, CDR2 YYREEE (reference sequence).

In its sample, this clonotype was seen many times. The V gene is TRBV20-1, the J gene TRBJ2-3; 9 bases map to TRBD2. The length of the CDR3 is 17 residues. Unmatched junction bases numbered 12, after V lost 5 bases and J lost 0 bases. In germline, CDR1 is DFQATT, CDR2 SNEGSKA (reference sequence). CDR3 in amino acids: CSAYPLEREESTDTQYF. Here the CDR3 DNA reads TGCAGTGCTTACCCGCTGGAGCGGGAGGAAAGCACAGATACGCAGTATTTT.

This clonotype was observed a handful of times. It may be a read error: a sequence one base away is much more abundant. The gene calls are TRBV12-3 or TRBV12-4 and TRBJ1-3; D is unclear. CDR3 size: 15 residues. CDR3 in amino acids: CASRPSLSSGDTIYF. In DNA, the CDR3 is TGTGCCAGCAGGCCTAGCCTTAGCTCTGGAGACACCATATATTTT.

This clonotype showed up many times. The chain combines TRBV9 with TRBJ2-1; 8 bases fit TRBD2. V lost 4 bases, J lost 3 bases, and 6 bases stayed unmatched. In germline, CDR1 is SGDLS, CDR2 YYNGEE. This CDR3 spans 15 amino acids. The CDR3 nucleotides read TGTGCCAGCAGCATCGGGACTAGTGACTACAATGAGCAGTTCTTC. Protein sequence: CASSIGTSDYNEQFF.

This clonotype was detected many times. The rearrangement joins TRBV7-2 to TRBJ2-1; D call uncertain. The CDR3 is 15 residues long. The V end lost 0 bases, the J end lost 8 bases, and 14 bases lay between the germline ends. CDR1 and CDR2 (germline): SGHTA, FQGNSA. The CDR3 sequence is CASSLAWASRDEQFF. The CDR3 coding sequence is TGTGCCAGCAGCTTAGCCTGGGCCTCTCGGGATGAGCAGTTCTTC.

This clonotype was detected many times. CDR3 amino acids: CAWTWGGRGGYTF. DNA of the CDR3: TGTGCCTGGACTTGGGGCGGTCGTGGAGGCTACACCTTC. This chain connects TRBV30 to TRBJ1-2; a possible D gene is TRBD1 (5 bases). This CDR3 region has 13 residues. V was trimmed by 4 bases and J by 8 bases, leaving 17 bases between them. Germline CDR1 GTSNPN, CDR2 SVGIG (reference sequence).

This clonotype occurred many times. The chain couples TRBV20-1 to TRBJ2-1, with D unclear. This CDR3 has 12 residues. Germline CDR1 reads DFQATT; CDR2 reads SNEGSKA (reference sequence). Trimming removed 1 base at V and 6 bases at J, with 7 bases between. Written as DNA, the CDR3 is TGCAGTGCTAGAGGTCCGACCAATGAGCAGTTCTTC. It translates to CSARGPTNEQFF.

This clonotype has only a few counts. A single base separates this from a much larger clone, so it may be a read error. The chain joins TRBV19 to TRBJ2-1; D is ambiguous. Germline CDR1 and CDR2: LNHDA and SQIVND (reference sequence). The CDR3 runs 16 residues. CDR3 protein: CASSSAEASSYNGQFF. CDR3 coding DNA: TGTGCCAGTAGTAGTGCAGAAGCGTCATCCTACAATGGGCAGTTCTTC.